These 28 T cell receptor beta chains came from one sample sequenced in a study of blood T cell repertoires in COVID-19. The table came from immunoSEQ multiplex PCR; TCRdb's copy has only in-frame clones and leaves some out. The data contain approximately 190,000 clones, about 88% of them singletons. The specimen was peripheral blood. These receptors came from a man younger than 40 with active or convalescent COVID-19.

The chain is built from TRBV5-1 and TRBJ1-1, with 9 bases matching TRBD1. Germline values: CDR1 SGHRS, CDR2 YFSETQ. The length of the CDR3 is 15 residues. V was pared by 4 bases and J by 8 bases, with 12 bases of the junction left unmatched. Written as DNA, the CDR3 is TGCGCCAGCAGCACCTCCGTACAGGGGGCAGGGGAAGCTTTCTTT. The encoded protein is CASSTSVQGAGEAFF.

The chain combines TRBV30 with TRBJ1-3, with D possibly being TRBD1 (6 bases). The CDR3 spans 16 residues. Germline-derived CDR1 and CDR2 are GTSNPN and SVGIG (reference sequence). V lost 5 bases and J 4 bases, leaving 21 bases between the germline ends. CDR3 nucleotide sequence: TGTGCCTGGTTCGCCAGGGGTGCACCGTCCGGAAACACCATATATTTT. Its protein product is CAWFARGAPSGNTIYF. Full variable domain (missing parts from reference TRBV30 and TRBJ1-3): SQTIHQWPATLVQPVGSPLSLECTVEGTSNPNLYWYRQAAGRGLQLLFYSVGIGQISSEVPQNLSASRPQDRQFILSSKKLLLSDSGFYLCAWFARGAPSGNTIYFGEGSWLTVV.

The chain uses TRBV6-5 and TRBJ1-2; tentatively, D is TRBD1 (5 bases). Trimming pared 5 bases from V and 7 bases from J, leaving 17 bases between. This CDR3 is 14 amino acids long. Germline CDR1 is MNHEY and CDR2 is SVGAGI. The CDR3: CASSNVDRTVGYTF. As DNA, the CDR3 is TGTGCCAGCAGTAATGTCGACAGAACCGTTGGCTACACCTTC.

This clone was picked up a small number of times. This rearrangement joins TRBV2 to TRBJ1-3, with 9 bases identical to TRBD1. Germline lookup yields CDR1 SNHLY and CDR2 FYNNEI. The junction had 2 bases not matched to a gene; V was cut back by 6 bases and J by 2 bases. This CDR3 region has 14 residues. CDR3 nucleotide sequence: TGTGCCAGCAGACAGGGGGCTACTGGAAACACCATATATTTT. Translating gives CASRQGATGNTIYF.

The V call is TRBV4-1, the J call TRBJ1-3; D not certain. Germline V CDR1 and CDR2: MGHRA, YSYEKL. The CDR3 spans 15 residues. V dropped 2 bases and J dropped 8 bases, with 16 bases sitting between them. The CDR3 DNA is TGCGCCAGCAGCCAACGTACCGCTTCGTTAGACACCATATATTTT. It encodes CASSQRTASLDTIYF.

This clone was recorded once. V and J are TRBV9 and TRBJ1-1, with 7 bases that match TRBD1. J lost 3 bases, V lost 4 bases, and 9 bases had no gene match. CDR1 and CDR2 (germline): SGDLS, YYNGEE. This CDR3 has 15 amino acids. Written as DNA, the CDR3 is TGTGCCAGCAGCCTGTCGACAGGGCTAGACACTGAAGCTTTCTTT. This gives the protein CASSLSTGLDTEAFF.

The chain links TRBV10-3 to TRBJ2-1, with 11 positions matching TRBD2. This CDR3 has 17 amino acids. The V gene's germline CDR1 is ENHRY and CDR2 SYGVKD. J lost 0 bases, V lost 6 bases, and 7 bases had no gene match. CDR3 DNA: TGTGCCATCAGAAGCGGGACTAGCGGTCCCTCCTACAATGAGCAGTTCTTC. It is translated as CAIRSGTSGPSYNEQFF.

The genes are TRBV3-1 (or the pseudogene TRBV3-2) and TRBJ1-2; a possible D gene is TRBD1 (6 bases). Germline assignment: CDR1 LGHDT and CDR2 YNNKEL (reference sequence). V was pared by 4 bases and J by 4 bases, with 19 bases between. There are 16 residues in the CDR3. In nucleotides, the CDR3 is TGTGCCAGCAGCCTAGTGGGGACACAACTCTCCTATGGCTACACCTTC. Protein: CASSLVGTQLSYGYTF.

The rearrangement links TRBV3-1 (or the pseudogene TRBV3-2) to TRBJ2-4, with a weak D call TRBD1 (6 bases). Germline-derived CDR1 and CDR2 are LGHDT and YNNKEL (reference sequence). The CDR3 runs 17 residues. Trimming took 0 bases from V and 1 from J, leaving 13 bases between them. CDR3 amino acids: CASSQDLGQGAKNIQYF. The CDR3 DNA sequence: TGTGCCAGCAGCCAAGATCTTGGGCAGGGGGCCAAAAACATTCAGTACTTC.

The V gene is TRBV28, the J gene TRBJ1-1, with a possible D match to TRBD1 (5 bases). The CDR3 extends over 15 amino acids. V was cut by 1 base and J by 4 bases, with 13 bases left in between. Germline loops: CDR1 MDHEN, CDR2 SYDVKM. This chain's CDR3 is CASSLSGVLVTEAFF. Written as DNA, the CDR3 is TGTGCCAGCAGTTTATCGGGGGTTTTGGTCACTGAAGCTTTCTTT.

This sequence joins TRBV5-4 and TRBJ1-2; D is uncertain. With 1 base removed from V and 6 bases from J, the gap between germline ends came to 16 bases. CDR1 SGHNT and CDR2 YYREEE come from the germline V gene (reference sequence). The CDR3 has 15 amino acids. The CDR3 loop is CASSLSLGGGNGYTF. The CDR3 DNA reads TGTGCCAGCAGCTTGTCCTTGGGAGGTGGTAATGGCTACACCTTC.

The chain has TRBV5-6 and TRBJ2-7, with TRBD1 identical over 9 bases. The germline CDR1 and CDR2 sequences are SGHDT and YYEEEE. This CDR3 is built from 11 residues. CDR3 loop: CASSFGDREDV. As DNA, the CDR3 is TGTGCCAGCAGCTTTGGGGACAGGGAAGACGTC.

Turning to this clone: The junction departs from germline at one end; a sequencing error may be responsible. The CDR3 bases are TGTGCCAGCAGCCTAGCATCGGGGGTCTCTACACCCCTCCACTTT. Protein sequence: CASSLASGVSTPLHF. The rearrangement links TRBV7-8 to TRBJ1-6; D is possibly TRBD1 (5 bases). There are 15 residues in the CDR3. The V gene's germline CDR1 is SGHVS and CDR2 FQNEAQ.

The chain uses TRBV19 and TRBJ1-6; D is unclear. Germline CDR1 reads LNHDA; CDR2 reads SQIVND (reference sequence). V was pared by 4 bases and J by 10 bases, with 14 bases between. This CDR3 comprises 14 residues. The CDR3 DNA is TGTGCCAGTAGTAAAGGCATGGGCATCTCACCCCTCCACTTT. The encoded protein is CASSKGMGISPLHF. The full variable domain, in which reference TRBV19 and TRBJ1-6 provide the parts outside the CDR3, is DGGITQSPKYLFRKEGQNVTLSCEQNLNHDAMYWYRQDPGQGLRLIYYSQIVNDFQKGDIAEGYSVSREKKESFPLTVTSAQKNPTAFYLCASSKGMGISPLHFGNGTRLTVT.

The gene calls are TRBV11-3 and TRBJ2-7; 7 positions match TRBD2. J was trimmed by 0 bases and V by 5 bases; bases with no gene match: 7. The CDR3 is 15 residues long. Germline CDR1 and CDR2: SGHNT and YENEEA. The CDR3 loop is CASSALAGSSYEQYF. CDR3 nucleotide sequence: TGTGCCAGCAGCGCCTTAGCGGGCAGCTCCTACGAGCAGTACTTC.

The chain uses TRBV12-1 and TRBJ1-2; TRBD1 reflects the table's D call only, with no check against the DNA. TRBV12-1 is shown as a pseudogene. This CDR3 spans 18 amino acids. The chain's CDR3 is CASSFRQGAPERRYGYTF. CDR3 coding DNA: TGTGCCAGCAGCTTTCGGCAGGGGGCGCCCGAAAGGAGGTATGGCTACACCTTC.

This rearrangement joins TRBV2 to TRBJ2-7, with 9 bases matching TRBD1. With V trimmed by 7 bases and J by 2 bases, 12 bases remained unmatched. This CDR3 is 16 amino acids long. Germline V gene sequence: CDR1 SNHLY, CDR2 FYNNEI. The CDR3 protein is CASTYVPGQGPYEQYV. The CDR3, as DNA: TGTGCCAGCACCTACGTCCCGGGACAGGGACCCTACGAGCAGTACGTC.

This chain connects TRBV9 to TRBJ1-1; a weak D match, TRBD1 (5 bases). The V gene lost 7 bases and the J gene lost 0 bases, with 10 bases spanning the gap. This CDR3 spans 13 amino acids. Per the germline V gene, CDR1 is SGDLS and CDR2 is YYNGEE. In DNA form, the CDR3 reads TGTGCCAGCTCTCAGGGTTTGAACACTGAAGCTTTCTTT. Encoded protein: CASSQGLNTEAFF.

The chain couples TRBV6-5 to TRBJ2-3; a possible D gene is TRBD1 (8 bases). The CDR3 loop spans 15 amino acids. Germline assignment: CDR1 MNHEY and CDR2 SVGAGI. Trimming took off 7 bases at V and 4 bases at J, with 18 bases between the two ends. The CDR3 sequence: CASTDRGGSADTQYF. The DNA of the CDR3 is TGTGCCAGCACCGACAGGGGCGGGAGTGCAGATACGCAGTATTTT.

The rearrangement links TRBV5-1 to TRBJ2-6; 16 positions match TRBD2. Unmatched junction bases numbered 7, after V lost 3 bases and J lost 4 bases. The CDR3 length is 19 residues. In germline, CDR1 is SGHRS, CDR2 YFSETQ. This CDR3 reads CASSWGLAGGPEGANVLTF. The DNA for the CDR3 is TGCGCCAGCAGCTGGGGACTAGCGGGGGGGCCGGAAGGGGCCAACGTCCTGACTTTC.

The gene calls are TRBV7-9 and TRBJ2-2; tentative D call: TRBD2 (6 bases). Deletions cut 4 bases from V and 3 bases from J, with 18 bases between. Per germline, CDR1 SEHNR and CDR2 FQNEAQ (reference sequence). CDR3 length: 17 residues. CDR3 DNA: TGTGCCAGCAGCTCGGGACTCGCCGGGTGGGACACCGGGGAGCTGTTTTTT. The encoded protein is CASSSGLAGWDTGELFF. The full variable domain, completed using reference TRBV7-9 and TRBJ2-2, is DTGVSQNPRHKITKRGQNVTFRCDPISEHNRLYWYRQTLGQGPEFLTYFQNEAQLEKSRLLSDRFSAERPKGSFSTLEIQRTEQGDSAMYLCASSSGLAGWDTGELFFGEGSRLTVL.

The chain combines TRBV5-6 with TRBJ1-1; D unclear. The CDR3 has 16 amino acids. Germline V gives CDR1 SGHDT, CDR2 YYEEEE. Trimming cost V 3 bases and J 0 bases, with 15 bases left between them. The CDR3 region has the DNA TGTGCCAGCAGCTCACAAAAAAGAGAGGTGAACACTGAAGCTTTCTTT. This encodes CASSSQKREVNTEAFF.

The chain links TRBV5-5 to TRBJ1-2; D gene uncertain. Trimming stripped 5 bases from V and 4 bases from J, with 12 bases between. The CDR3 spans 13 residues. The V gene's germline CDR1 is SGHKS and CDR2 YYEKEE (reference sequence). CDR3 in amino acids: CASRGGIGYGYTF. CDR3 bases: TGTGCCAGCAGGGGAGGGATTGGCTATGGCTACACCTTC.

V is TRBV29-1 and J is TRBJ2-1; D gene ambiguous. Per germline, CDR1 SQVTM and CDR2 ANQGSEA. V dropped 5 bases and J dropped 4 bases, with 9 bases sitting between them. The CDR3 is made up of 12 amino acids. The CDR3 spells CSVPPVYNEQFF. CDR3 coding DNA: TGCAGCGTTCCCCCAGTTTACAATGAGCAGTTCTTC.

This clone was seen a single time. The rearrangement uses TRBV6-5 and TRBJ2-5, with 8 bases identical to TRBD1. V shed 5 bases, J shed 1 base, and the junction held 6 bases outside the gene matches. The CDR3 is 15 amino acids. Germline V gene lookup returns CDR1 MNHEY and CDR2 SVGAGI. As DNA, the CDR3 is TGTGCCAGCAGTCCTGACAGGGGATTCCAAGAGACCCAGTACTTC. It specifies CASSPDRGFQETQYF.

The rearrangement joins TRBV29-1 to TRBJ1-2, with 10 bases aligning to TRBD1. Germline assignment: CDR1 SQVTM and CDR2 ANQGSEA. The CDR3 sequence is 12 residues long. The DNA for the CDR3 is TGCAGTGGGACAGGGGACGACTATGGCTACACCTTC. Translation gives CSGTGDDYGYTF.

The V and J genes are TRBV2 and TRBJ2-7, with TRBD2 identical over 8 bases. Germline V lookup: CDR1 SNHLY, CDR2 FYNNEI. The CDR3 is 15 residues long. The ends lost 6 bases at V and 2 bases at J; junction bases unmatched: 9. The CDR3 protein is CASSPTSGQTYEQYF. Written as DNA, the CDR3 is TGTGCCAGCAGCCCCACTAGCGGCCAGACCTACGAGCAGTACTTC.

The chain couples TRBV11-3 to TRBJ1-1; a weak D match, TRBD1 (5 bases). Trimming took off 6 bases at V and 2 bases at J, with 19 bases between the two ends. CDR1 is SGHNT, CDR2 YENEEA, per germline. The CDR3 totals 16 residues. This chain's CDR3 is CASSSASWRGNTEAFF. The CDR3 bases are TGTGCCAGCAGTAGCGCGTCCTGGAGGGGAAACACTGAAGCTTTCTTT. The variable domain in full, completed from reference TRBV11-3 and TRBJ1-1, reads EAGVVQSPRYKIIEKKQPVAFWCNPISGHNTLYWYLQNLGQGPELLIRYENEEAVDDSQLPKDRFSAERLKGVDSTLKIQPAELGDSAVYLCASSSASWRGNTEAFFGQGTRLTVV.